This T cell receptor beta chain derives from a study of cytomegalovirus exposure and HLA in healthy donors listed by TCRdb under 2017. Looking at the study overall: In an earlier analysis of roughly 590 of the donors, approximately 260 Gb of sequence data and 100 million or so unique TCR beta sequences from about 180 million T cells were reported. Typing coverage varied by locus: about 620-630 donors for A, B, C, DRB1 and DQB1; 522 for DQA1; about 590 for DPA1; 450 to 480 for DPB1. A later genetic analysis took genome-wide SNP genotypes for about three fifths of the 666 donors and used that subset as a discovery cohort. Donor age, sex, ethnicity and CMV serostatus were collected together with the repertoire data. Besides the first cohort of 550 to 750 subjects, a separate validation cohort made up of 90 to 150 different subjects was used. Because of strong linkage in the cohort, 5 or 6 DR-DQ haplotypes were treated as single units for association and clustering. Of the approximately 400 genotyped donors, 81% fell in the genetic ancestry cluster associated with self-reported Caucasian donors. An early release that covered several hundred HLA-typed donors contained around 300 gigabases of sequencing data and roughly 84 million unique TCR sequences. HLA typing included class I and class II loci at four-digit resolution. To predict cytomegalovirus infection status, the study brought together high-throughput TCR immunosequencing, statistical association of individual TCRs with disease status, and machine learning. The study aimed to test whether cataloging public T cell receptors could reveal signatures of past pathogen exposure. Among several hundred genotyped donors of the cohort, an average of approximately 240,000 unique TCR beta nucleotide sequences was sequenced per donor, of which 15% to 20% were non-productive. A later analysis re-examined previously published TCR beta repertoires from roughly 650 donors and added high-resolution HLA genotyping to investigate patterns of TCR occurrence. Using immunosequencing, the study profiled T cell repertoires from fewer than 700 subjects and related those repertoires to cytomegalovirus serostatus. Every discovery cohort repertoire had been produced on one sequencing platform. In the later analysis, no new phenotypic data were used to find candidate immune exposures; instead, reliance was placed on TCR beta sequences and their occurrence across donors. In an earlier analysis of 550 to 700 of the donors, high-throughput TCR beta sequencing was used to judge whether each TCR beta V gene segment behaved as functional or pseudogenic. What the research found in general, with its limitations: Strong co-occurrence of HLA alleles, especially DR and DQ, made assigning TCR associations to individual alleles difficult. The presence/absence analyses assumed that sequencing depth was roughly uniform across donors, and that assumption may not be true. According to the authors, the approach could potentially be generalized to other disease states and immunological phenotypes. In a later analysis, more than 15,000 TCR beta sequences were associated with specific HLA alleles at a false discovery rate of 0.05. Because HLA typing was missing for some donors at each locus, association tests included only the typed subset. Compared with the roughly 670-donor mean, donors in an Asian-associated ancestry cluster had fewer N-insertions in productive TCRs, according to a later genetic analysis. A further reported finding was that TCR beta sequences accurately predicted the HLA-A and HLA-B alleles for most subjects in the first cohort. In this cohort, only TCR beta chains were sequenced, and detectable features were limited by the absence of alpha or paired-chain data. Compared with equally common non-associated chains, HLA-associated TCR beta chains in a later analysis were more clonally expanded and had lower generation probabilities. A total of fewer than 200 TCR beta chains were listed by the study as associated with cytomegalovirus. A group of highly shared sequence variants was considered likely to be a technical artifact of the sequencing pipeline. While some public TCRs were present in many individuals, most TCR sequences turned up only very rarely across donors. Cytomegalovirus status was reported to be diagnosed by the classifier with high specificity and sensitivity in both the original and validation cohorts. A few of the identified cytomegalovirus-associated TCR beta chains were confirmed in vitro to be specific for cytomegalovirus antigens. According to a later analysis, parvovirus B19, influenza, CMV and Epstein-Barr virus appeared linked to several top co-occurrence clusters. An association between a missense DCLRE1C variant and V-gene and J-gene trimming of TCR beta chains was found in a later genetic analysis and replicated in an independent cohort. In a later analysis, TCR association rates were found to vary across HLA loci, with the most associated TCRs seen for DRB1 alleles and the fewest for HLA-C alleles. In a later analysis, most CMV-associated TCR beta chains were found to appear HLA-restricted, with HLA associations seemingly driven largely by CMV exposure. An earlier analysis of approximately 590 of the donors showed that most TCR beta V segments appeared in productive rearrangements either about 90% or about 30% of the time, which broadly matched IMGT annotations. Some IMGT-functional V segments, including TRBV6-2 and TRBV6-3, could not be told apart with the 87-base-pair reads, so those segments were excluded. Linkage disequilibrium might explain the correlated functional status among segregating V segments, but an unknown experimental factor could not be excluded. CMV serostatus was the only immune exposure information available for the cohort. Because counts were too low, seventeen rarely observed V segments, including chromosome 9 orphons, were excluded from the earlier analysis of 587 of the donors.

The library was produced with the immunoSEQ multiplex PCR assay. For the multiplex PCR, a mixture combining 60 forward primers for TCR Vbeta segments and 13 reverse primers for TCR Jbeta segments was used. Amplification of the CDR3 region of rearranged TCR beta genes was performed with a multiplex PCR assay on genomic DNA. The Illumina HiSeq System was used to sequence the amplified TCR beta libraries as 87-base-pair reads. The authors' pipeline ran thus. In a later analysis, tens of millions of unique TCR beta chains were counted across the roughly 700 repertoires, and roughly 11 million of these chains were shared by at least two donors. Raw reads were error-corrected and collapsed into unique sequences by a nearest-neighbor algorithm in which closely related sequences were merged to remove PCR and sequencing errors. CDR3 sequences were aligned to IMGT reference sequences to assign V, D and J gene segments. Each retained sequence needed at least a six-nucleotide match to both a V gene segment and a J gene segment. Rearrangements were classified as productive when the CDR3 lacked stop codons and remained in frame with V and J, and all other rearrangements were classified as non-productive. CDR3 was defined by IMGT convention, running from the second conserved V-encoded cysteine to the conserved J-encoded phenylalanine. The earlier analysis of some 540 of the donors excluded any sequence lacking an unambiguous match to a single V gene segment. In an earlier analysis of about 590 of the donors, a V segment was called functional when productive rearrangements were above 56.7%, and segregating when the standard deviation between donors exceeded 5%. To diagnose cytomegalovirus status from the catalog of TCR beta chain sequences, a statistical classification framework was built. V and J gene assignment, in a later analysis, came from comparing TCR nucleotide sequences with IMGT/GENE-DB human TR gene sequences. Using the TCRdist pipeline, a later analysis assigned CDR3 sequences along with most-parsimonious VDJ recombination scenarios. A later analysis defined each TCR beta chain by its CDR3 amino acid sequence plus V-gene family, and excluded reads lacking a unique V-gene family. As a way to deal with suspected cross-contamination and a sequencing artifact, a later analysis dropped approximately 570 nucleotide sequences that were highly shared and had low generation probability. In a later analysis, a clonal expansion index for each public chain was calculated from normalized within-repertoire ranks of inferred template counts. Generation probabilities in a later analysis came from a VDJ recombination model fitted to out-of-frame rearrangements, and those results were checked against IGoR. In a later analysis, TCR-TCR, TCR-HLA and TCR-CMV co-occurrence was scored with hypergeometric tests, and a repertoire-size bias correction was applied to TCR pairs. In a later analysis, false discovery rates were estimated by permuting HLA or CMV assignments 20 times. A later analysis grouped co-occurring TCRs with DBSCAN, adding TCRdist sequence similarity when clustering within HLA-allele-positive subsets. Repertoires with fewer than 30,000 or more than 120,000 public chains were left out of co-occurrence clustering, as were a handful of repertoires with anomalous nucleotide sharing. TCRdb took this table from immuneACCESS and kept in-frame rearrangements with V and J called. Such tables lack part of the clones; where checked against another copy, unresolved V genes explain under half of the gap, and the rest is unexplained. V and J calls and clone size are given by that table; D and trimming were obtained from the DNA. The sample table contains over 95,000 clones; only one count was recorded for under 90% of them. Around 2.6% of the sample belongs to the ten largest clones.

In total, approximately 690 healthy bone marrow donors made up the cohort. Cohort members were all nominally healthy when sampled, although unrecorded immune exposures were likely present. The donor tested CMV seronegative, placing the donor among the roughly 340 seronegative members of the cohort. Each donor provided a peripheral blood sample, and peripheral blood mononuclear cells were used for TCR beta sequencing. Genomic DNA was extracted from the blood cell samples with the Qiagen DNeasy Blood Extraction Kit. Comment on this clone: Its antigen remains unidentified. No clone much larger than this one lies a single base away; base qualities are absent.

The CDR3 numbers 13 residues from cysteine through phenylalanine. The retained sequence is limited to the CDR3, 39 bases, with the frame set at the first base. V gives up 5 bases and J gives up 6 bases, and the segment between their germline ends measures 13 bases. CDR1 is given as MNHEY and CDR2 as SVGAGI, both from the germline V gene. The sequence came from a woman between 18 and 30 years old in good health and CMV-seronegative. The rearranged chain carries TRBV6-5 and TRBJ2-5, and possibly TRBD2, on 5 matching bases. Specimen: PBMCs. The bases are TGTGCCAGCAGTGAGGGCCAAAGAAAGACCCAGTACTTC. Translation gives CASSEGQRKTQYF.